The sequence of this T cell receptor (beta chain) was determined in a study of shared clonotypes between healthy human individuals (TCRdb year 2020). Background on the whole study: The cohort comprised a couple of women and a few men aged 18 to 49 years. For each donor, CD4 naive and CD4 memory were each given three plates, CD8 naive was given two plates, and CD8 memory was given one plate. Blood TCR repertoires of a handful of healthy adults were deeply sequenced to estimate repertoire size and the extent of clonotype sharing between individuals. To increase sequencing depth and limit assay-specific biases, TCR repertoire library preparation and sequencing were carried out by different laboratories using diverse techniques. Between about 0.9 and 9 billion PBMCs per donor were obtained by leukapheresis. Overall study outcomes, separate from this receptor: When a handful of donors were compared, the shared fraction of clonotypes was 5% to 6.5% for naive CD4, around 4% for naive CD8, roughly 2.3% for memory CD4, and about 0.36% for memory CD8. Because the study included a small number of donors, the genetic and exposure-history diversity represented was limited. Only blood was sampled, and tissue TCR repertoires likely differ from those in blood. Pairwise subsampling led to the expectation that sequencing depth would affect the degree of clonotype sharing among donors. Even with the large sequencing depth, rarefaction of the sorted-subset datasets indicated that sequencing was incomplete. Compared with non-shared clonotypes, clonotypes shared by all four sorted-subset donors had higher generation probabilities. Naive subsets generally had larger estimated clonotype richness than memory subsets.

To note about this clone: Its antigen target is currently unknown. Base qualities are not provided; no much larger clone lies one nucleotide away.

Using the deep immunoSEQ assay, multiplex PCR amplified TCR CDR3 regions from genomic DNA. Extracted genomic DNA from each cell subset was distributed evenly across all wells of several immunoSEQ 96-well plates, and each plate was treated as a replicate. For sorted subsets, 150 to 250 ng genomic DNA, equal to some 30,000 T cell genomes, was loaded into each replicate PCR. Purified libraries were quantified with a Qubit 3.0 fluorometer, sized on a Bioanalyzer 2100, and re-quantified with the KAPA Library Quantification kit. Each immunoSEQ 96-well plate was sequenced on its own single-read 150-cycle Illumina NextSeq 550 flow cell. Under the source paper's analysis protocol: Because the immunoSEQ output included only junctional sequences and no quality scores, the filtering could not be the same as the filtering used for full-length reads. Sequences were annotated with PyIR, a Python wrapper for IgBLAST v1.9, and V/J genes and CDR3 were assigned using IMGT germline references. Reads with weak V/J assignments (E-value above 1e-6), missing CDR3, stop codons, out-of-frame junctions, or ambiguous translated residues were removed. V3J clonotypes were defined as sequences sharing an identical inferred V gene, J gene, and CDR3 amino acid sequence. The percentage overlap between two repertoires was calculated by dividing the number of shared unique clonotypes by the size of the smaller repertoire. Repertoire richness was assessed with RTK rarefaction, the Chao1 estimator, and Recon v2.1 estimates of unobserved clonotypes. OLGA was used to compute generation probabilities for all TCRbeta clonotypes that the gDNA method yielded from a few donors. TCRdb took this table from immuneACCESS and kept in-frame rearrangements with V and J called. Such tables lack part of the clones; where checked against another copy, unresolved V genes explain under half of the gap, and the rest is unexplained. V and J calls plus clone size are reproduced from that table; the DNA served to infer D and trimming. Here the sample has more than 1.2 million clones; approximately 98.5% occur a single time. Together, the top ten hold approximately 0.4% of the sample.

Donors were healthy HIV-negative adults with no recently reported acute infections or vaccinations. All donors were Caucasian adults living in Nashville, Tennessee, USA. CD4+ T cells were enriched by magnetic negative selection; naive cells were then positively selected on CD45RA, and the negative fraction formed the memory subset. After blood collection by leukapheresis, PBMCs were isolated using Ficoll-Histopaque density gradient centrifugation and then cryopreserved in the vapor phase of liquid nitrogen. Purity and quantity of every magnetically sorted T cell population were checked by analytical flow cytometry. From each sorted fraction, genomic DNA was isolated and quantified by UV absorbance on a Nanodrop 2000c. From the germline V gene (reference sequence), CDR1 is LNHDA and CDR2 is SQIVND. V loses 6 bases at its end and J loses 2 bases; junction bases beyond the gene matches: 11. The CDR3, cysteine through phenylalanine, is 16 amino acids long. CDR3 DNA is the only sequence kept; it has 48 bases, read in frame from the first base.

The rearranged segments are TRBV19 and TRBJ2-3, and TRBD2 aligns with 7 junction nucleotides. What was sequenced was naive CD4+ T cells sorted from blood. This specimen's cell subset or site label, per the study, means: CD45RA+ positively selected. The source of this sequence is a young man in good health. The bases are TGTGCCAGTAGAAGTCAGAGCGGGAAACACACAGATACGCAGTATTTT. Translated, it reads CASRSQSGKHTDTQYF.